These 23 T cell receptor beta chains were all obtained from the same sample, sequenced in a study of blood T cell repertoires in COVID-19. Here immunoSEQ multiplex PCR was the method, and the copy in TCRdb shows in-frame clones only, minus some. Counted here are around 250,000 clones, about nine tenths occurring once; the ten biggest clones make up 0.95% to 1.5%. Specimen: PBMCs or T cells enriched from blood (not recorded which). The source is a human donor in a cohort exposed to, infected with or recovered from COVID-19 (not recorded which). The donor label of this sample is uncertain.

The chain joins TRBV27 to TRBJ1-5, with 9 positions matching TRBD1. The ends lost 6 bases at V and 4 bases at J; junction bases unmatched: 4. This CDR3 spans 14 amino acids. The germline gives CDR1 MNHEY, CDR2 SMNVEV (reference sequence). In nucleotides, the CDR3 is TGTGCCAGCAGCTCCGGGACAGGGAATCAGCCCCAGCATTTT. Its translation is CASSSGTGNQPQHF.

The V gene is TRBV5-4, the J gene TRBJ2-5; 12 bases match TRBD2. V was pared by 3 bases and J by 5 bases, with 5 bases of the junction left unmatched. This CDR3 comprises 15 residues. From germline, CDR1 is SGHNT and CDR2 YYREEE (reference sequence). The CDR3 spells CASSYLAGGRETQYF. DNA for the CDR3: TGTGCCAGCAGCTACCTAGCGGGGGGGCGGGAGACCCAGTACTTC.

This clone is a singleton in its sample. CDR3 sequence (DNA): TGTGCCAGCAGTATAGGGAGGACAGGGAATCAGCCCCAGCATTTT. It specifies CASSIGRTGNQPQHF. The chain carries TRBV6-6 and TRBJ1-5; 8 positions match TRBD1. The CDR3 runs 15 residues. The ends lost 5 bases at V and 4 bases at J; junction bases unmatched: 7. Germline CDR1 reads MNHNY; CDR2 reads SVGAGI (reference sequence).

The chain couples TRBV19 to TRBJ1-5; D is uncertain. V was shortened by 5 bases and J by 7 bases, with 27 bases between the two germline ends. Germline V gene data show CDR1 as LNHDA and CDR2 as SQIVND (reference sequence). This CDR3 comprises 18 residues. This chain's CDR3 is CASSPRRGQASREQPQHF. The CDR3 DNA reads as TGTGCCAGTAGTCCCCGCCGAGGGCAGGCCTCAAGGGAGCAGCCCCAGCATTTT.

The CDR3, as DNA: TGTGCCAGTAGTATCTTTGGAGGGAATGAGCAGTTCTTC. Its translation: CASSIFGGNEQFF. The chain links TRBV19 to TRBJ2-1; possible D gene TRBD2, 6 bases. The CDR3 is made up of 13 amino acids. V lost 3 bases and J 7 bases, leaving 10 bases between the germline ends. CDR1 is LNHDA, CDR2 SQIVND, per germline (reference sequence).

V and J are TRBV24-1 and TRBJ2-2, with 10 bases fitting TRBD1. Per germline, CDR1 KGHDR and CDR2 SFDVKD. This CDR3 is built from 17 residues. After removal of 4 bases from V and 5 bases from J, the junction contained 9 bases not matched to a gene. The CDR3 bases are TGTGCCACCAGTGACTCAAGACAGGGGGCGGAGACCGGGGAGCTGTTTTTT. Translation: CATSDSRQGAETGELFF.

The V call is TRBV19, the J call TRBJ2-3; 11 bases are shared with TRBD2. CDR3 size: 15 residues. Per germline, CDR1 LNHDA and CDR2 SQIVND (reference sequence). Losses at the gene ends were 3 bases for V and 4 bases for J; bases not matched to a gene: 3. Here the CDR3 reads CASSISGGAPDTQYF. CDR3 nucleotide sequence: TGTGCCAGTAGTATTAGCGGGGGGGCCCCAGATACGCAGTATTTT.

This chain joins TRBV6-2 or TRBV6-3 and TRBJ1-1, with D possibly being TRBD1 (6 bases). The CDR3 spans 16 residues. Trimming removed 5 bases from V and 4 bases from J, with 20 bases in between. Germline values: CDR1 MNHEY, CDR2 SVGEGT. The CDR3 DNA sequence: TGTGCCAGCAGTCACTACTTCCGGACAGTTACCACTGAAGCTTTCTTT. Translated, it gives CASSHYFRTVTTEAFF.

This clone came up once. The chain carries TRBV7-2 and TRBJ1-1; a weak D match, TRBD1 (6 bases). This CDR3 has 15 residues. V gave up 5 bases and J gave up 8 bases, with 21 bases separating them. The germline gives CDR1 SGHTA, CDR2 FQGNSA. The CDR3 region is CASSPTGGVGGEAFF. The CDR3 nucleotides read TGTGCCAGCAGCCCGACGGGGGGCGTCGGCGGGGAAGCTTTCTTT.

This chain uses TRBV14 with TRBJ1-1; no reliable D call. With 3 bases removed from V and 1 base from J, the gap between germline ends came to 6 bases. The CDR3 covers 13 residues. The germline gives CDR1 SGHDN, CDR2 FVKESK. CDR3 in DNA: TGTGCCAGCAGCCAGAAGAGGAACACTGAAGCTTTCTTT. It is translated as CASSQKRNTEAFF.

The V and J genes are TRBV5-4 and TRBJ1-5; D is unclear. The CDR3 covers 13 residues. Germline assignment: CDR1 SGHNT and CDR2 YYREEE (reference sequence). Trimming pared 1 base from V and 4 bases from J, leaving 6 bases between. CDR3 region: CASSLSGNQPQHF. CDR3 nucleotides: TGTGCCAGCAGCTTGTCGGGTAATCAGCCCCAGCATTTT. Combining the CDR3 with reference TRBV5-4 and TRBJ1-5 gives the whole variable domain ETGVTQSPTHLIKTRGQQVTLRCSSQSGHNTVSWYQQALGQGPQFIFQYYREEENGRGNFPPRFSGLQFPNYSSELNVNALELDDSALYLCASSLSGNQPQHFGDGTRLSIL.

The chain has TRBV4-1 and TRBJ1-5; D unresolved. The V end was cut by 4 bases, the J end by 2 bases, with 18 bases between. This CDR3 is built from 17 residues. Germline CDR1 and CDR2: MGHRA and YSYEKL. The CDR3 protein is CASSLHVSPEGNQPQHF. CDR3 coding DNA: TGCGCCAGCAGCCTTCACGTCTCCCCAGAAGGCAATCAGCCCCAGCATTTT.

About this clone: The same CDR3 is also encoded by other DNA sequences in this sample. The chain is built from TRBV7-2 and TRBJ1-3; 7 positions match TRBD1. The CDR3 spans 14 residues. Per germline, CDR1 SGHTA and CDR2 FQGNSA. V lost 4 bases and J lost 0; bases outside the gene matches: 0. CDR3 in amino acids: CASSSGGSGNTIYF. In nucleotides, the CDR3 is TGTGCCAGCAGCTCAGGGGGCTCTGGAAACACCATATATTTT.

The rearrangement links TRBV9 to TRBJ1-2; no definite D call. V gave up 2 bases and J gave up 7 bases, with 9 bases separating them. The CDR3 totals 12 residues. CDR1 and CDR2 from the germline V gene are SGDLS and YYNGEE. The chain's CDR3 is CASSVLAGGYTF. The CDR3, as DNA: TGTGCCAGCAGCGTCCTAGCTGGTGGCTACACCTTC. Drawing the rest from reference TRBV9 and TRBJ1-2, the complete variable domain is DSGVTQTPKHLITATGQRVTLRCSPRSGDLSVYWYQQSLDQGLQFLIQYYNGEERAKGNILERFSAQQFPDLHSELNLSSLELGDSALYFCASSVLAGGYTFGSGTRLTVV.

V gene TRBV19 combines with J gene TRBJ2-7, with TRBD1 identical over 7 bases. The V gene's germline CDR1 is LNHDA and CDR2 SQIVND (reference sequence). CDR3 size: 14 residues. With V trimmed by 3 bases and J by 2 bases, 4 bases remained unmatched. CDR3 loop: CASSMAGGPYEQYF. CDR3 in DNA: TGTGCCAGTAGTATGGCAGGGGGACCCTACGAGCAGTACTTC.

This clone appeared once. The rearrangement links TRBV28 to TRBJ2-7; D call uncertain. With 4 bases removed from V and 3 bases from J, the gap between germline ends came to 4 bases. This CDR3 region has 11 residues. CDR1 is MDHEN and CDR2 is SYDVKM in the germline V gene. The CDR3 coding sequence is TGTGCCAGCAGTTCCAACTACGAGCAGTACTTC. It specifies CASSSNYEQYF.

CDR3 in DNA: TGCGCCAGCAGCCCCGAGACTGTTAACTATGGCTACACCTTC. This translates into CASSPETVNYGYTF. This sequence joins TRBV5-1 and TRBJ1-2, with D unresolved. This CDR3 comprises 14 residues. V lost 4 bases, J lost 1 base, and 11 bases lay in between. Germline CDR1 SGHRS, CDR2 YFSETQ.

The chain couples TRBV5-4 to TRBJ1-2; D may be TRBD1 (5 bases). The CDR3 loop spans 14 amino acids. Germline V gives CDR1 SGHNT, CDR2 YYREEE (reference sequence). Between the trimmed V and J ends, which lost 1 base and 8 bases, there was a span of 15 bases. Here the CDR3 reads CASSLFGGGKGYTF. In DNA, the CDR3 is TGTGCCAGCAGCTTGTTTGGCGGGGGAAAAGGCTACACCTTC.

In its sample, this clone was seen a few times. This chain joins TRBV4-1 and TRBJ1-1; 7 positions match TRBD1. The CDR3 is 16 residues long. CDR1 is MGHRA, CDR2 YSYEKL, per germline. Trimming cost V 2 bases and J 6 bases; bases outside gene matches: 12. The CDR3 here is CASSQTQTGARAEAFF. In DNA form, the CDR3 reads TGCGCCAGCAGCCAAACCCAAACAGGGGCGAGGGCTGAAGCTTTCTTT.

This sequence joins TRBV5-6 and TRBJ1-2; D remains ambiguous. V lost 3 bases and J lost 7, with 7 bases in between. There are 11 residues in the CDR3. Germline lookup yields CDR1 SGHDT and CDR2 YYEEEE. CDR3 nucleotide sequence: TGTGCCAGCAGCTACCTAAGTGGCTACACCTTC. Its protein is CASSYLSGYTF.

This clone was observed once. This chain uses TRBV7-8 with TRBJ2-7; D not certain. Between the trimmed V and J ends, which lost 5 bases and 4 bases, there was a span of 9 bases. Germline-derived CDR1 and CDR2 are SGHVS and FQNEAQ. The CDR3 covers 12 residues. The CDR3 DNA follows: TGTGCCAGCAGCCGTCCCGGGTACGAGCAGTACTTC. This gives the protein CASSRPGYEQYF.

As DNA, the CDR3 is TGTGCCAGCACCCCTCTCCGGGGAGGGACCCAGTACTTC. As protein: CASTPLRGGTQYF. V gene TRBV28 combines with J gene TRBJ2-5, with D tentatively TRBD2 (6 bases). The germline V gene encodes CDR1 MDHEN and CDR2 SYDVKM. Trimming removed 7 bases from V and 7 bases from J, with 16 bases in between. This CDR3 comprises 13 residues.

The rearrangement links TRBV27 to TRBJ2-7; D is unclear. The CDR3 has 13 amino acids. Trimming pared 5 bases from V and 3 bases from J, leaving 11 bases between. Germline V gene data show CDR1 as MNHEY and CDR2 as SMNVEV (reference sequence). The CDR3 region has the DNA TGTGCCAGCAGTCCACGGGTTAGCTACGAGCAGTACTTC. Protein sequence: CASSPRVSYEQYF.